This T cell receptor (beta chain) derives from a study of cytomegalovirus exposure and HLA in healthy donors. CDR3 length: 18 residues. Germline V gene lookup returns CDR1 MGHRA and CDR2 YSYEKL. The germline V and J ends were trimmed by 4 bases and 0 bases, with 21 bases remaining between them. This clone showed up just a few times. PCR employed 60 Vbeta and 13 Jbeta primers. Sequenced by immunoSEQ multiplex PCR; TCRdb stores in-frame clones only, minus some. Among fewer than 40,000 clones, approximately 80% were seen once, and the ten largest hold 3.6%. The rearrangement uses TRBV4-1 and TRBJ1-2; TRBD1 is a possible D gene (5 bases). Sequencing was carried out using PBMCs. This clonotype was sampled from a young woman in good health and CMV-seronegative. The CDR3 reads CASSRGTVVRQTNYGYTF. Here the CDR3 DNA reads TGCGCCAGCAGCCGCGGGACGGTCGTGAGACAGACTAACTATGGCTACACCTTC.